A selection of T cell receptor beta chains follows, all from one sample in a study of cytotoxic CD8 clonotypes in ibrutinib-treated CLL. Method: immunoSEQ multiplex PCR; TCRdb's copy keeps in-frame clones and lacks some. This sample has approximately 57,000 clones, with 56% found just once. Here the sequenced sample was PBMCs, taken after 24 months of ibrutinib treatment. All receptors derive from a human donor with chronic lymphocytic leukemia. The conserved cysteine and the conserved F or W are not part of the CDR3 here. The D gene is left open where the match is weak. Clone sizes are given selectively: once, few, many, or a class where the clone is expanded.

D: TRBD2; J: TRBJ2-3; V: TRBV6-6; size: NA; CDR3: ASTPSGYTDTQY
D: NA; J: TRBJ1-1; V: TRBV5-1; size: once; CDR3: ASSLAGPLKGGTEAF
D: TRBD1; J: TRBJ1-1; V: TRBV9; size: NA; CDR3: ASSVGGTGALNTEAF
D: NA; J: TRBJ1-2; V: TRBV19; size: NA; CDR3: ASSIGGSNYGYT
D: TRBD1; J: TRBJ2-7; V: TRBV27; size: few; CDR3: ASGTGRYEQY
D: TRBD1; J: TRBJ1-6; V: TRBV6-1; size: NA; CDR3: ASSDATGVYNSPLH
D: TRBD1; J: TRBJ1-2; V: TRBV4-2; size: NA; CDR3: ASSQEGGDSFYGYT
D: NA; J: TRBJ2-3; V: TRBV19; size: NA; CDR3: ASSPNTDTQY
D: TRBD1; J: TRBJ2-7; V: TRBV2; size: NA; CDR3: ASKKGATAYEQY
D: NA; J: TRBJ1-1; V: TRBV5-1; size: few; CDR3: ASSLGLGTEAF
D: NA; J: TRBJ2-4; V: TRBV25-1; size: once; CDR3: ASSDTGQGHIQY
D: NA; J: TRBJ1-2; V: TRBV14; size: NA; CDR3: ASSRYGPYGYT
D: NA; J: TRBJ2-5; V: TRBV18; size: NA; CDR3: ASSPRRPPHVFPTGTQY
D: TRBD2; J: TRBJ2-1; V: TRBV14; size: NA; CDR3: ASSQATSGYNEQF
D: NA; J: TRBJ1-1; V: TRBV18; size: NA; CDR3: ASSPPMGNTEAF
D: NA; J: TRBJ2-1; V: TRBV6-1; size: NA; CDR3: ASGQGHLQF
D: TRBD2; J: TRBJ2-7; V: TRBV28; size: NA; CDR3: ASSKTSGMYEQY
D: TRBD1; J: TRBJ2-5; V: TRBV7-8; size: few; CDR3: ASSSDRGDGETQY
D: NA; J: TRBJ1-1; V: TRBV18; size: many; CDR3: ASSREIGGTEAF
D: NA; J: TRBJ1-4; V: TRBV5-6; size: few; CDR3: ASSLAGAPNEKLF
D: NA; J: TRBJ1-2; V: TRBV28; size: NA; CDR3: ASLQGRASNYGYT
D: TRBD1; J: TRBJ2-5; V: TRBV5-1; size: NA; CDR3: ASSSGQGPTVKETQY
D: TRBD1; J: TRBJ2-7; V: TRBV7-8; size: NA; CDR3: ASSLNRGWSYEQY
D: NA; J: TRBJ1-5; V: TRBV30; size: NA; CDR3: AWRGGGLDQPQH
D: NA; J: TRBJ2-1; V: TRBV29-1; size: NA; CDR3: SAPRAYNEQF
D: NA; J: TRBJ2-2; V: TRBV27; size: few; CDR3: ASSSDRTYTGELF
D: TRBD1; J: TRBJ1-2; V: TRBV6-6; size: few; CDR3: AGQGANYGYT
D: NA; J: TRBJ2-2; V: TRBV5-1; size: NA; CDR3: ASSALVAGELF
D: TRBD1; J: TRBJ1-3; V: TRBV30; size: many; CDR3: ACQQGTDTIY
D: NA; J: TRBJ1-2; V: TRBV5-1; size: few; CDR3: ASSLDPTSGRGGYT
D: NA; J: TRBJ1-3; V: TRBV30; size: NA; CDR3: AWNWAPGNTIY
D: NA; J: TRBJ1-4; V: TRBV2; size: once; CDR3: ASSERRGEKLF
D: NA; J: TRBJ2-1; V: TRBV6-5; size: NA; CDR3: ASTQQVLVGAQF
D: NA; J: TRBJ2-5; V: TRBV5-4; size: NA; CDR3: ASSLSSLYQETQY
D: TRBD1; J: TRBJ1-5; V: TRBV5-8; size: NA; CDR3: ASSLAAAGGVQPQH
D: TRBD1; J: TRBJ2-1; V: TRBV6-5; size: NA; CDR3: ASRTGGNEQF
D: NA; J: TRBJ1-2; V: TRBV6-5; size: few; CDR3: ASSYGSGDVVYT
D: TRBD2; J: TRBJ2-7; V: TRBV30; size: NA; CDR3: AASGTSGRGTY
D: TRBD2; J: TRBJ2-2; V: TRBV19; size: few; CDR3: ASSPRGGSNTGELF
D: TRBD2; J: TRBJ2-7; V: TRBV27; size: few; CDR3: ASRISGRSAGVGEQY
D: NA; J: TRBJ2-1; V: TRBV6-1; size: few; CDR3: ASRGPGRINEQF
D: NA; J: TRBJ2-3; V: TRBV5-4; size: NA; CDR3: ASSLDWGHTQY
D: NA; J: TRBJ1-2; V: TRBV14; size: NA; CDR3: ASSRSGSYGYT
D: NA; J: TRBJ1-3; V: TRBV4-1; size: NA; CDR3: ASSQHNPFGIGGNTIY
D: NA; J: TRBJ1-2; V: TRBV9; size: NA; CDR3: ASSVVETWDGYT
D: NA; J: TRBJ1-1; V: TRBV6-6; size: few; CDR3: ASSSNSGAAKAF
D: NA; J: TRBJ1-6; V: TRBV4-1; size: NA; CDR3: ASSQDRDVWSPLH
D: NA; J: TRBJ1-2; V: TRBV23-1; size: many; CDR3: ASSQGYYGYT
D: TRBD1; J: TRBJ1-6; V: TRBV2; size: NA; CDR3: ASSGTGDSPLH
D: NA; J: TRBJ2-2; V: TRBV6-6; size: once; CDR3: AHRKDRNTGELF
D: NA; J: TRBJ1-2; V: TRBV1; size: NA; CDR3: TSRRNKGHYGYT